The entry below describes one TCR beta chain. This clone was seen a single time. What this receptor recognizes is not known. There are no base qualities to consult, and no much larger clone falls within one base. The entry originates in a study of control samples from healthy donors and cancer patients (dated by TCRdb to 2020 to 2021). The library came from the immunoSEQ multiplex PCR assay. In its TCRdb copy, this immuneACCESS table keeps in-frame sequences only and misses some clones. Where compared with another copy, unresolved V genes explain less than half of these, and the others have no known cause. This sample has about 130,000 clones in its table, and 90% to 95% of those were observed once. The ten largest clones take up over 12% of the sample. The cysteine opens and the phenylalanine closes a CDR3 of 15 amino acids. CDR3 DNA is the only sequence kept; it has 45 bases, read in frame from the first base. CDR1 and CDR2 were assigned from the germline V gene as MGHDK and SYGVNS. V is shortened by 2 bases, J by 2 bases, and the region joining them spans 10 bases.

This receptor was obtained from a man aged 60-69 years with colorectal cancer. The sequenced material came from PBMCs. The rearranged chain carries TRBV25-1 and TRBJ1-5; the D gene is unclear. This receptor carries the CDR3 CASSETTWGNQPQHF. The DNA sequence follows: TGTGCCAGCAGTGAAACAACCTGGGGCAATCAGCCCCAGCATTTT.